This T cell receptor (beta chain) was retrieved from a study of shared clonotypes between healthy human individuals. The assay was immunoSEQ multiplex PCR, and TCRdb's table has in-frame clones only and misses some. The table shows about 560,000 clones, with about 80% occurring only once. V lost 3 bases and J lost 1, with 12 bases in between. Per germline, CDR1 SGHDN and CDR2 FVKESK. CDR3 length equals 15 residues. This chain connects TRBV14 to TRBJ1-1; a possible D gene is TRBD1 (6 bases). The origin of this receptor is a woman in her thirties or forties in good health. Some clones in this sample may be carry-over from other donors' samples. The specimen was PBMCs. CDR3 in amino acids: CASSHGGGWNTEAFF. For the CDR3, the DNA is TGTGCCAGCAGCCATGGGGGCGGCTGGAACACTGAAGCTTTCTTT.